The 5 T cell receptor beta chains below all came from one sample that was sequenced in a study of identical twins. A single record per CDR3 protein comes from TCRdb applying MiXCR to the 5' RACE reads. The repertoire consists of some 500,000 distinct CDR3 sequences, with 14% occurring once and the leading ten covering around 0.48%. The same sample was also studied in work on yellow fever vaccine responses in identical twins.

The sequenced sample consisted of CD4+ T cells sorted from blood. The receptors stem from a woman aged 18-29 years in good health.

This chain links TRBV7-2 with TRBJ2-3, with 8 bases that match TRBD2. V was pared by 1 base and J by 3 bases, with 3 bases of the junction left unmatched. CDR3 length equals 15 residues. Germline V gives CDR1 SGHTA, CDR2 FQGNSA. The CDR3 DNA is TGTGCCAGCAGCTTAGTTGGCGGGAGGACAGATACGCAGTATTTT. It specifies CASSLVGGRTDTQYF.

V usage is TRBV14 and J usage is TRBJ1-1, with a weak D call TRBD1 (5 bases). The CDR3 loop spans 14 amino acids. V lost 4 bases, J lost 3 bases, and 12 bases lay in between. CDR1 SGHDN and CDR2 FVKESK come from the germline V gene. The CDR3 coding sequence is TGTGCCAGCAGCCCCCTCGCAGGGTACACTGAAGCTTTCTTT. Translated: CASSPLAGYTEAFF.

This clonotype turned up a few times. The chain joins TRBV10-3 to TRBJ2-5; 9 bases line up with TRBD1. The CDR3 contains 13 residues. J gave up 5 bases and V 8 bases, and 6 bases lay outside the gene matches. The germline CDR1 and CDR2 sequences are ENHRY and SYGVKD. The CDR3 region is CAIAEGQGETQYF. Written as DNA, the CDR3 is TGTGCCATCGCAGAAGGACAGGGGGAGACCCAGTACTTC.

This clonotype is a singleton in its sample. The CDR3 protein is CASSFPDRVLYEQYF. Written as DNA, the CDR3 is TGTGCCAGCAGTTTCCCGGACAGGGTTCTTTACGAGCAGTACTTC. The V call is TRBV28, the J call TRBJ2-7, with TRBD1 matching 8 bases. Germline V CDR1 and CDR2: MDHEN, SYDVKM. Trimming took 3 bases from V and 4 from J; bases not matched to a gene: 8. The CDR3 is made up of 15 amino acids.

This clonotype was seen a few times. The rearrangement joins TRBV6-1 to TRBJ1-1; D call uncertain. Trimming removed 7 bases from V and 3 bases from J, with 12 bases in between. From germline, CDR1 is MNHNS and CDR2 SASEGT. CDR3 size: 13 residues. The CDR3 reads CASKIDGYTEAFF. The CDR3 nucleotides read TGTGCCAGCAAGATCGACGGGTACACTGAAGCTTTCTTT.